The rows below give T cell receptor beta chains drawn from one sample of a study of cytotoxic CD8 clonotypes in ibrutinib-treated CLL. Data came from immunoSEQ multiplex PCR; TCRdb stores just in-frame clones and leaves some out. The sample has some 80,000 clones; roughly 83% are singletons. The sequencing used PBMCs, collected after 12 months of ibrutinib treatment. All receptors derive from a human donor with chronic lymphocytic leukemia. CDR3s include the opening cysteine and the closing phenylalanine or tryptophan. Each record gives: D gene, V gene, clone size, J gene, CDR3 DNA, CDR3 protein. The D gene is left open where the match is weak. Some rows have no size entry. The others give once, few or many, or a class for an expanded clone.

d_call: -
v_call: TRBV28
clone_size: -
j_call: TRBJ2-7
cdr3_nt: TGTGCCAGCACAAGAGGGTTCGAGCAGTACTTC
cdr3_aa: CASTRGFEQYF

d_call: TRBD1
v_call: TRBV28
clone_size: -
j_call: TRBJ1-1
cdr3_nt: TGTGCCAGCAGTCCATTCCTCCTAGTACCGGGACAGGGGATAAGAAACACTGAAGCTTTCTTT
cdr3_aa: CASSPFLLVPGQGIRNTEAFF

d_call: -
v_call: TRBV30
clone_size: -
j_call: TRBJ2-7
cdr3_nt: TGTGCCTGGAGTGTAGCCGGCAGGTCTGGCGACGAGCAGTACTTC
cdr3_aa: CAWSVAGRSGDEQYF

d_call: TRBD1
v_call: TRBV6-5
clone_size: -
j_call: TRBJ1-5
cdr3_nt: TGTGCCAGCAGCTCCGGGACAGGAGGCAATCAGCCCCAGCATTTT
cdr3_aa: CASSSGTGGNQPQHF

d_call: -
v_call: TRBV7-3
clone_size: -
j_call: TRBJ2-2
cdr3_nt: TGTGCCAGCAGCTTAAGCCCGACAAGGGGGAACACCGGGGAGCTGTTTTTT
cdr3_aa: CASSLSPTRGNTGELFF

d_call: TRBD1
v_call: TRBV25-1
clone_size: -
j_call: TRBJ2-3
cdr3_nt: TGTGCCAGCAGTGACCCGGACAGGGGAGAGGCAGATACGCAGTATTTT
cdr3_aa: CASSDPDRGEADTQYF

d_call: -
v_call: TRBV7-2
clone_size: few
j_call: TRBJ2-3
cdr3_nt: TGTGCCAGCAGCCCACCGACAGGCAGAGTGACAGATACGCAGTATTTT
cdr3_aa: CASSPPTGRVTDTQYF

d_call: -
v_call: TRBV7-9
clone_size: -
j_call: TRBJ2-2
cdr3_nt: TGTGCCAGCAGCTTTCGTGGCACTTCCACCGGGGAGCTGTTTTTT
cdr3_aa: CASSFRGTSTGELFF

d_call: -
v_call: TRBV6-6
clone_size: -
j_call: TRBJ1-5
cdr3_nt: TGTGCCAGCCACCCCATCGGGCCCCATCAGCCCCAGCATTTT
cdr3_aa: CASHPIGPHQPQHF

d_call: -
v_call: TRBV7-9
clone_size: -
j_call: TRBJ2-5
cdr3_nt: TGTGCCAGCAGCTTAGGTAGACAGAGTTACCAAGAGACCCAGTACTTC
cdr3_aa: CASSLGRQSYQETQYF

d_call: TRBD2
v_call: TRBV7-2
clone_size: -
j_call: TRBJ2-1
cdr3_nt: TGTGCCAGCAGCGCGGGGGATTGGTCTGAGCAGTTCTTC
cdr3_aa: CASSAGDWSEQFF

d_call: -
v_call: TRBV28
clone_size: -
j_call: TRBJ1-2
cdr3_nt: TGTGCCAGCAGTTTAGGTGGCTGGAGCTATGGCTACACCTTC
cdr3_aa: CASSLGGWSYGYTF

d_call: TRBD2
v_call: TRBV29-1
clone_size: -
j_call: TRBJ2-5
cdr3_nt: TGCAGCGCCGGTCCGCGGGGGGGCCTGGGAGAGACCCAGTACTTC
cdr3_aa: CSAGPRGGLGETQYF

d_call: -
v_call: TRBV5-3
clone_size: few
j_call: TRBJ1-5
cdr3_nt: TGTGGATACGTTCGGCCAACTAAGGAAAATCAGCCCCAGCATTTT
cdr3_aa: CGYVRPTKENQPQHF

d_call: TRBD2
v_call: TRBV7-2
clone_size: -
j_call: TRBJ2-2
cdr3_nt: TGTGCCAGCAGCAGCATCCTAGCGGGAGCCGGGGAGCTGTTTTTT
cdr3_aa: CASSSILAGAGELFF

d_call: TRBD1
v_call: TRBV7-3
clone_size: -
j_call: TRBJ2-1
cdr3_nt: TGTGCCAGCAGCTTACAGACAGGGGCTGAGCAGTTCTTC
cdr3_aa: CASSLQTGAEQFF

d_call: -
v_call: TRBV5-1
clone_size: -
j_call: TRBJ2-1
cdr3_nt: TGCGCCAGCAGCTTGGGGGAAAATGAGCAGTTCTTC
cdr3_aa: CASSLGENEQFF

d_call: TRBD1
v_call: TRBV5-1
clone_size: -
j_call: TRBJ2-3
cdr3_nt: TGCGCCAGCAGCTCTGGGGACAGGGAGCAGTATTTT
cdr3_aa: CASSSGDREQYF

d_call: -
v_call: TRBV28
clone_size: -
j_call: TRBJ1-4
cdr3_nt: TGTGCCAGCAGAGCGGGCCCTGAAAAACTGTTTTTT
cdr3_aa: CASRAGPEKLFF

d_call: -
v_call: TRBV11-1
clone_size: once
j_call: TRBJ2-4
cdr3_nt: TGTGCCAGCAGCCCTGTCGGGGGAGGCATTCAGTACTTC
cdr3_aa: CASSPVGGGIQYF

d_call: -
v_call: TRBV11-2
clone_size: -
j_call: TRBJ2-1
cdr3_nt: TGTGCCAGCAGACCACTAGTTCGTAGTGAGCAGTTCTTC
cdr3_aa: CASRPLVRSEQFF

d_call: -
v_call: TRBV7-9
clone_size: -
j_call: TRBJ2-3
cdr3_nt: TGTGCCAGCAGCTTAGCAGACCGAGATACGCAGTATTTT
cdr3_aa: CASSLADRDTQYF

d_call: -
v_call: TRBV15
clone_size: -
j_call: TRBJ2-5
cdr3_nt: TGTGCCACGCACCTGTCGGGCAGACAAGAGACCCAGTACTTC
cdr3_aa: CATHLSGRQETQYF

d_call: -
v_call: TRBV5-1
clone_size: -
j_call: TRBJ2-2
cdr3_nt: TGCGCCAGCACCCCGATCAACACCGGGGAGCTGTTTTTT
cdr3_aa: CASTPINTGELFF

d_call: TRBD2
v_call: TRBV7-3
clone_size: -
j_call: TRBJ2-1
cdr3_nt: TGTGCCAGCAGCTCGGGGCTAGCGGGAGTTGGGGAGCAGTTCTTC
cdr3_aa: CASSSGLAGVGEQFF

d_call: TRBD1
v_call: TRBV5-5
clone_size: -
j_call: TRBJ1-2
cdr3_nt: TGTGCCAGCAGCTTTGACCCGGGACAGGGGTTCGGCTACACCTTC
cdr3_aa: CASSFDPGQGFGYTF

d_call: -
v_call: TRBV15
clone_size: once
j_call: TRBJ1-2
cdr3_nt: TGTGCCACCAGCAGAGACAGGGGTCCACTGGAGGGCTACACCTTC
cdr3_aa: CATSRDRGPLEGYTF

d_call: -
v_call: TRBV5-5
clone_size: -
j_call: TRBJ2-3
cdr3_nt: TGTGCCAGCAGCCGAGCGGTATCCCCCGGCACAGATACGCAGTATTTT
cdr3_aa: CASSRAVSPGTDTQYF

d_call: -
v_call: TRBV30
clone_size: few
j_call: TRBJ1-1
cdr3_nt: TGTGCCTGGACCGAGGGGGGCCCGGGCGCTTTCTTT
cdr3_aa: CAWTEGGPGAFF

d_call: TRBD1
v_call: TRBV7-9
clone_size: -
j_call: TRBJ2-7
cdr3_nt: TGTGCCAGCAGCCAGACAGGGCCCCACGAGCAGTACTTC
cdr3_aa: CASSQTGPHEQYF

d_call: TRBD1
v_call: TRBV19
clone_size: -
j_call: TRBJ1-2
cdr3_nt: TGTGCCAGTAGCAACAGGGGGTGGTATGGCTACACCTTC
cdr3_aa: CASSNRGWYGYTF

d_call: -
v_call: TRBV19
clone_size: few
j_call: TRBJ2-7
cdr3_nt: TGTGCCAGTAGTGCCCGACAGAGCTCCTACGAGCAGTACTTC
cdr3_aa: CASSARQSSYEQYF

d_call: -
v_call: TRBV5-1
clone_size: -
j_call: TRBJ1-1
cdr3_nt: TGCGCCAGCAGCTTGACCGACCGGAACACTGAAGCTTTCTTT
cdr3_aa: CASSLTDRNTEAFF

d_call: -
v_call: TRBV7-9
clone_size: few
j_call: TRBJ2-7
cdr3_nt: TGTGCCAGCAGCTTAGATGGAGGGGCGGTGCAGTACTTC
cdr3_aa: CASSLDGGAVQYF

d_call: TRBD2
v_call: TRBV18
clone_size: -
j_call: TRBJ2-3
cdr3_nt: TGTGCCAGCTCACCGTATAGCGGGAGAGGGGCAGATACGCAGTATTTT
cdr3_aa: CASSPYSGRGADTQYF

d_call: TRBD1
v_call: TRBV5-1
clone_size: few
j_call: TRBJ2-7
cdr3_nt: TGCGCCAGCAGCGCCGACAGGGCCCCCTACGAGCAGTACTTC
cdr3_aa: CASSADRAPYEQYF

d_call: -
v_call: TRBV9
clone_size: -
j_call: TRBJ2-6
cdr3_nt: TGTGCCAGCAGCGTAGTGGGGTTTGGGGCCAACGTCCTGACTTTC
cdr3_aa: CASSVVGFGANVLTF

d_call: TRBD1
v_call: TRBV10-3
clone_size: -
j_call: TRBJ2-7
cdr3_nt: TGTGCCATCAGCGGTCCGGGACAGGGCCCCTACGAGCAGTACTTC
cdr3_aa: CAISGPGQGPYEQYF

d_call: -
v_call: TRBV5-6
clone_size: -
j_call: TRBJ2-7
cdr3_nt: TGTGCCAGCAGGGCCGGGACTTACTCCTACGAGCAGTACTTC
cdr3_aa: CASRAGTYSYEQYF

d_call: TRBD1
v_call: TRBV2
clone_size: -
j_call: TRBJ2-3
cdr3_nt: TGTGCCAGCAGTGCTCAGGGGGCAGGCACAGATACGCAGTATTTT
cdr3_aa: CASSAQGAGTDTQYF

d_call: -
v_call: TRBV9
clone_size: -
j_call: TRBJ2-5
cdr3_nt: TGTGCCAGCAGCGTAGGGGGTAGCAGCGAGACCCAGTACTTC
cdr3_aa: CASSVGGSSETQYF

d_call: -
v_call: TRBV12-5
clone_size: -
j_call: TRBJ1-5
cdr3_nt: TGTGCTAGTGGTTGGGGGAATCAGCCCCAGCATTTT
cdr3_aa: CASGWGNQPQHF

d_call: -
v_call: TRBV7-9
clone_size: -
j_call: TRBJ2-7
cdr3_nt: TGTGCCAGCAGCTTACCGATAGGCGGAGCCTACGAGCAGTACTTC
cdr3_aa: CASSLPIGGAYEQYF

d_call: TRBD1
v_call: TRBV5-1
clone_size: -
j_call: TRBJ2-7
cdr3_nt: TGCGCCAGCAGCTTGGAGGGACAGGGGGCCTACGAGCAGTACTTC
cdr3_aa: CASSLEGQGAYEQYF

d_call: -
v_call: TRBV28
clone_size: -
j_call: TRBJ2-6
cdr3_nt: TGTGCCAGCAGTTTACCCTGGGGGACCGGGGCCAACGTCCTGACTTTC
cdr3_aa: CASSLPWGTGANVLTF

d_call: -
v_call: TRBV29-1
clone_size: -
j_call: TRBJ1-1
cdr3_nt: TGCAGCGCCCGGGGACGGCCGAACACTGAAGCTTTCTTT
cdr3_aa: CSARGRPNTEAFF

d_call: TRBD1
v_call: TRBV7-2
clone_size: -
j_call: TRBJ1-2
cdr3_nt: TGTGCCAGCAGCCGTCCAGGGGGCTATGGCTACACCTTC
cdr3_aa: CASSRPGGYGYTF